This TCR beta chain stems from a study of T cells in Graves' hyperthyroidism and ophthalmopathy. RNA transcripts were the template for amplifying TCR beta CDR3 regions. During a first-round RT-PCR of the TCR CDR3, the HTBI primer set was used. From the multiplex PCR reads, TCRdb called clonotypes with MiXCR, one entry per CDR3 protein. The table records a few hundred thousand distinct CDR3 sequences, about half of them present only once. Absent ophthalmopathy progression within 18 months defined stable Graves' hyperthyroidism. Among the patients, aged 18 to 65, hyperthyroidism was newly diagnosed and had lasted under 2 months. The CDR3 contains 16 residues. Trimming cost V 1 base and J 0 bases, with 12 bases left between them. Germline CDR1 is SGHVS and CDR2 is FNYEAQ.

This rearrangement joins TRBV7-6 to TRBJ1-1, with D unclear. This TCR was recovered from a woman under 30 with Graves' hyperthyroidism. Material: peripheral blood or thyroid tissue (not recorded which). The CDR3 here is CASSLDRLPMNTEAFF. DNA of the CDR3: TGTGCCAGCAGCTTAGACAGACTACCTATGAACACTGAAGCTTTCTTT.